The rows below give T cell receptor beta chains drawn from one sample of a study of blood T cell repertoires in COVID-19. Clones were sequenced by immunoSEQ multiplex PCR, and TCRdb holds only the in-frame ones, with some missing. The data hold fewer than 500,000 clones, with approximately 86% observed a single time. Sequencing was carried out using PBMCs or T cells enriched from blood (not recorded which). These receptors all come from a woman aged 18-29 years who had recovered from COVID-19. The CDR3 runs from the conserved cysteine through the conserved F or W. The D gene is left open where the match is weak. Not all rows give a size; the values are once, few, many and, for expanded clones, a class.

>TRBJ2-6|TRBV7-9|.|.
CASSGTTYLSGANVLTF
TGTGCCAGCAGCGGAACTACCTATCTCTCTGGGGCCAACGTCCTGACTTTC
>TRBJ2-3|TRBV10-3|TRBD1|.
CAISVETGTDTQYF
TGTGCCATCAGTGTCGAGACAGGGACAGATACGCAGTATTTT
>TRBJ1-5|TRBV7-9|.|.
CASSRHLGKGNQPQHF
TGTGCCAGCAGCCGACACCTCGGTAAGGGCAATCAGCCCCAGCATTTT
>TRBJ1-2|TRBV10-3|.|.
CAISNGPGLIYGYTF
TGTGCCATCAGTAATGGGCCGGGACTGATCTATGGCTACACCTTC
>TRBJ2-2|TRBV2|.|.
CATRPGLTGELFF
TGTGCCACCCGGCCAGGGCTCACCGGGGAGCTGTTTTTT
>TRBJ2-2|TRBV28|TRBD2|.
CASSLLSSGGNTGELFF
TGTGCCAGCAGCCTACTTTCTAGCGGGGGGAACACCGGGGAGCTGTTTTTT
>TRBJ2-7|TRBV5-1|TRBD1|.
CASTLRQGGYEQYF
TGCGCCAGCACCCTTCGACAGGGGGGCTACGAGCAGTACTTC
>TRBJ1-2|TRBV5-4|TRBD1|.
CASSPDRDYGYTF
TGTGCCAGCAGCCCCGACAGGGACTATGGCTACACCTTC
>TRBJ2-7|TRBV5-5|.|.
CASSRGAGWEQYF
TGTGCCAGCAGCCGAGGAGCCGGGTGGGAGCAGTACTTC
>TRBJ2-7|TRBV27|TRBD1|.
CASSLAGTGSYEQYF
TGTGCCAGCAGTTTGGCCGGGACAGGGTCATACGAGCAGTACTTC
>TRBJ1-2|TRBV5-6|TRBD1|.
CASSLNRQGENYGYTF
TGTGCCAGCAGCTTGAATAGACAGGGTGAGAACTATGGCTACACCTTC
>TRBJ1-5|TRBV6-5|.|.
CASLRNFNQPQHF
TGTGCCAGCCTCAGGAATTTCAATCAGCCCCAGCATTTT
>TRBJ1-6|TRBV27|.|.
CASTWRTDPNSPLHF
TGTGCCAGCACCTGGAGGACAGACCCTAATTCACCCCTCCACTTT
>TRBJ1-4|TRBV18|TRBD1|.
CASSPGQGFGEKLFF
TGTGCCAGCTCACCAGGACAGGGGTTCGGTGAAAAACTGTTTTTT
>TRBJ1-1|TRBV11-2|.|once
CASSLQGNTEAFF
TGTGCCAGCAGCTTACAGGGGAACACTGAAGCTTTCTTT
>TRBJ2-7|TRBV11-2|TRBD1|.
CASSPDRGYEQYF
TGTGCCAGCAGCCCAGACAGGGGGTACGAGCAGTACTTC
>TRBJ2-7|TRBV28|.|.
CASSGGTVLYEQYF
TGTGCCAGCAGTGGGGGGACAGTCCTCTACGAGCAGTACTTC
>TRBJ2-7|TRBV28|.|.
CASHKGGATSDFRYF
TGTGCCTCCCACAAAGGAGGGGCCACCTCGGATTTCCGGTACTTC
>TRBJ2-3|TRBV2|.|.
CATRRGISTDTQYF
TGTGCCACAAGACGGGGGATTAGCACAGATACGCAGTATTTT
>TRBJ2-3|TRBV3-1/TRBV3-2|TRBD1|.
CASSTGGKTDTQYF
TGTGCCAGCTCTACAGGGGGAAAGACAGATACGCAGTATTTT
>TRBJ1-6|TRBV6-5|.|.
CASKRGLNNSPLHF
TGTGCCAGCAAGCGGGGCCTAAATAATTCACCCCTCCACTTT
>TRBJ1-2|TRBV7-2|.|.
CASSLRQGYLPGYTF
TGTGCCAGCAGCTTAAGGCAGGGTTATCTCCCTGGCTACACCTTC
>TRBJ1-1|TRBV4-2|TRBD1|.
CASSQDFVTGGQVTEAFF
TGTGCCAGCAGCCAAGATTTCGTTACAGGGGGCCAGGTCACTGAAGCTTTCTTT
>TRBJ2-2|TRBV5-8|TRBD1|few
CASSLAGDRATNTGELFF
TGTGCCAGCAGCTTGGCCGGGGACAGGGCCACAAACACCGGGGAGCTGTTTTTT
>TRBJ2-3|TRBV10-3|.|.
CAIRRGAADTQYF
TGTGCCATCAGACGGGGGGCGGCAGATACGCAGTATTTT
>TRBJ2-5|TRBV20-1|.|.
CSASPGVWETQYF
TGCAGTGCTAGTCCGGGGGTGTGGGAGACCCAGTACTTC
>TRBJ2-3|TRBV28|TRBD2|.
CASSSRTGGSGDTQYF
TGTGCCAGCAGTTCCCGAACGGGGGGGTCGGGAGATACGCAGTATTTT
>TRBJ2-2|TRBV4-1|.|.
CASSLGGLGTGELFF
TGCGCCAGCAGCCTTGGAGGCCTAGGGACCGGGGAGCTGTTTTTT
>TRBJ2-3|TRBV5-1|TRBD2|.
CASSLAVAGGPSDTQYF
TGCGCCAGCAGCTTGGCCGTCGCGGGGGGGCCGTCAGATACGCAGTATTTT
>TRBJ2-3|TRBV7-9|.|.
CASSFFWEADTQYF
TGTGCCAGCAGCTTCTTCTGGGAGGCAGATACGCAGTATTTT
>TRBJ1-1|TRBV27|TRBD1|few
CASSSPRVAGGNTEAFF
TGTGCCAGCAGTTCACCACGTGTGGCAGGGGGAAACACTGAAGCTTTCTTT
>TRBJ2-1|TRBV7-3|TRBD2|.
CASSLRAGGPYNEQFF
TGTGCCAGCAGCTTACGAGCGGGGGGCCCCTACAATGAGCAGTTCTTC
>TRBJ1-4|TRBV3-1/TRBV3-2|.|.
CASSQYGGTNEKLFF
TGTGCCAGCAGCCAATATGGCGGAACTAATGAAAAACTGTTTTTT
>TRBJ2-3|TRBV30|TRBD1|.
CAWSGSGGRPDTQYF
TGTGCCTGGAGTGGTTCAGGGGGCCGCCCAGATACGCAGTATTTT
>TRBJ1-1|TRBV10-2|.|.
CASSESGGPLPPGEAEAFF
TGCGCCAGCAGTGAGTCGGGAGGGCCCTTACCCCCGGGTGAGGCTGAAGCTTTCTTT
>TRBJ2-1|TRBV11-3|TRBD2|.
CASSLKAGVYNEQFF
TGTGCCAGCAGCTTAAAAGCGGGGGTTTACAATGAGCAGTTCTTC
>TRBJ1-1|TRBV10-3|.|once
CAITDRLNTEAFF
TGTGCCATCACTGATAGATTGAACACTGAAGCTTTCTTT
>TRBJ1-6|TRBV9|TRBD1|.
CASSADLTGGNNSPLHF
TGTGCCAGCAGCGCAGATCTGACAGGGGGGAATAATTCACCCCTCCACTTT